These 17 T cell receptor beta chains were all obtained from the same sample, sequenced in a study of regulatory T cells in long-lasting Graves disease. Through Arm-PCR of CDR3 regions and iRepertoire HTBI primers, TCR beta libraries were built. Each CDR3 protein gets one entry after TCRdb re-called the multiplex PCR reads with MiXCR. The data hold hundreds of thousands of distinct CDR3 sequences, with over 15% observed a single time. The time point: newly diagnosed GD, antithyroid drugs for less than 3 months. Extracted RNA from PBMCs served as the source of the TCR library. These same data were also listed under a study on T cells in Graves' hyperthyroidism and ophthalmopathy.

The sequencing used peripheral blood mononuclear cells (PBMCs), collected at new diagnosis, from a patient treated with antithyroid drugs. The receptor source for this set is a woman aged 25 to 39 with Graves disease.

This clonotype was seen many times. The J gene is TRBJ2-3, the V gene TRBV2; 10 nucleotides agree with TRBD2. Germline V gene lookup returns CDR1 SNHLY and CDR2 FYNNEI. The CDR3 is 14 residues long. V was clipped by 7 bases and J by 4 bases; unmatched bases: 5. CDR3 sequence reads: CASIRGTSADTQYF. CDR3 in DNA: TGTGCCAGCATACGGGGGACTAGCGCAGATACGCAGTATTTT.

This clonotype was observed a handful of times. The chain is built from TRBV14 and TRBJ2-5; D tentatively fits TRBD1 or TRBD2 (5 bases each). Trimming shortened V by 3 bases and J by 7 bases, and 18 bases separated the two germline ends. CDR1 is SGHDN, CDR2 FVKESK, per germline. CDR3 length: 15 residues. This CDR3 reads CASSHGTALLGTQYF. The CDR3 bases are TGTGCCAGCAGCCATGGGACGGCCCTCCTTGGGACCCAGTACTTC.

This clonotype was detected ten times or more. The genes are TRBV10-3 and TRBJ2-2; D could derive from TRBD1 or TRBD2 (5 bases each). The germline V gene encodes CDR1 ENHRY and CDR2 SYGVKD. CDR3 length: 17 residues. V was clipped by 6 bases and J by 2 bases, with 19 bases between them. The CDR3 sequence: CAIRVSGPQANTGELFF. The CDR3 region has the DNA TGTGCCATCAGGGTCTCGGGACCACAGGCAAACACCGGGGAGCTGTTTTTT.

This clonotype was counted many times. The J gene is TRBJ2-1, the V gene TRBV2, with 16 bases matching TRBD2. CDR1 and CDR2 from the germline V gene are SNHLY and FYNNEI. V lost 3 bases, J lost 0 bases, and 2 bases stayed unmatched. The CDR3 has 18 residues. The CDR3: CASSDGTSGRGSYNEQFF. CDR3 coding DNA: TGTGCCAGCAGTGATGGGACTAGCGGGAGGGGCTCCTACAATGAGCAGTTCTTC. Variable domain in full (rest from reference TRBV2 and TRBJ2-1): EPEVTQTPSHQVTQMGQEVILRCVPISNHLYFYWYRQILGQKVEFLVSFYNNEISEKSEIFDDQFSVERPDGSNFTLKIRSTKLEDSAMYFCASSDGTSGRGSYNEQFFGPGTRLTVL.

At least ten counts were recorded for this clonotype. This chain uses TRBV20-1 with TRBJ1-5, with D unclear. The V and J ends lost 4 bases and 0 bases respectively, with 13 bases between them. CDR1 is DFQATT, CDR2 SNEGSKA, per germline (reference sequence). This CDR3 has 15 residues. The CDR3 protein is CSATRTAYSNQPQHF. CDR3 DNA: TGCAGTGCTACCCGGACGGCCTATAGCAATCAGCCCCAGCATTTT.

This clonotype was seen at least ten times. The chain joins TRBV7-9 to TRBJ1-1; D is unclear. The CDR3 is made up of 14 amino acids. Per germline, CDR1 SEHNR and CDR2 FQNEAQ (reference sequence). V lost 1 base and J lost 4, with 10 bases in between. The CDR3 coding sequence is TGTGCCAGCAGCTTAGGGGCGGGGAGCACTGAAGCTTTCTTT. This codes for CASSLGAGSTEAFF.

At least ten counts were recorded for this clonotype. This chain joins TRBV12-3 or TRBV12-4 and TRBJ1-2; D may be TRBD1 (6 bases). The CDR3 is 13 amino acids. Trimming removed 4 bases from V and 7 bases from J, with 13 bases in between. CDR3 protein: CASSSHRVRGYTF. The DNA for the CDR3 is TGTGCCAGCAGTTCCCACAGGGTTCGTGGCTACACCTTC.

The chain carries TRBV29-1 and TRBJ2-1, with 11 bases that match TRBD2. CDR3 size: 19 residues. Trimming cost V 2 bases and J 5 bases; bases outside gene matches: 17. The germline gives CDR1 SQVTM, CDR2 ANQGSEA. CDR3 DNA sequence: TGCAGCGTTGAATCTTGGGGCTTAGCGGGAGGGCCATGGCACAATGAGCAGTTCTTC. It specifies CSVESWGLAGGPWHNEQFF.

Many counts were recorded for this clonotype. The chain carries TRBV6-6 and TRBJ2-7; TRBD2 matches 9 bases. V lost 0 bases, J lost 0 bases, and 9 bases stayed unmatched. CDR1 MNHNY and CDR2 SVGAGI come from the germline V gene (reference sequence). The CDR3 contains 18 residues. CDR3 nucleotides: TGTGCCAGCAGTTACTCGGGCGGGAGCGGGAGGCTCTCCTACGAGCAGTACTTC. Translating gives CASSYSGGSGRLSYEQYF.

This clonotype appeared a few times. This chain links TRBV9 with TRBJ2-7, with TRBD1 matching 10 bases. Per the germline V gene, CDR1 is SGDLS and CDR2 is YYNGEE. This CDR3 region has 16 residues. V was pared by 4 bases and J by 0 bases, with 7 bases of the junction left unmatched. CDR3 residues: CASSRGGQGVSYEQYF. The CDR3 bases are TGTGCCAGCAGCAGGGGAGGACAGGGGGTCTCCTACGAGCAGTACTTC.

This clonotype was recorded many times. This chain uses TRBV28 with TRBJ2-1; 7 nucleotides align to TRBD2. Germline V gives CDR1 MDHEN, CDR2 SYDVKM. This CDR3 is built from 16 residues. Germline trimming cut 5 bases from V and 3 bases from J; bases unmatched to any gene: 10. The CDR3 DNA reads TGTGCCAGCAGTGTACCGGGAGGAGCGGACTACAATGAGCAGTTCTTC. Amino acids: CASSVPGGADYNEQFF.

The chain uses TRBV4-1 and TRBJ2-3, with D maybe TRBD1 (6 bases). The DNA end favors TRBJ1-1, so the J call may be wrong. This CDR3 has 13 residues. Germline V CDR1 and CDR2: MGHRA, YSYEKL. CDR3 nucleotide sequence: TGCGCCAGCAGCCAAGACCCGGGACAAGAAGCTTTCTTT. It translates to CASSQDPGQEAFF.

This clonotype was detected many times. This chain links TRBV10-2 with TRBJ2-3; D uncertain. V shed 6 bases and J shed 1 base, with 11 bases lying between them. Germline CDR1 and CDR2: WSHSY and SAAADI. The CDR3 length is 14 residues. The CDR3 nucleotides are TGCGCCAGCAGCCTTACCACTCGCACAGATACGCAGTATTTT. Protein sequence: CASSLTTRTDTQYF.

The rearrangement joins TRBV6-2 or TRBV6-3 to TRBJ2-2; TRBD2 might be the D (6 bases). The length of the CDR3 is 13 residues. V shed 8 bases and J shed 7 bases, with 14 bases lying between them. The germline V gene encodes CDR1 MNHEY and CDR2 SVGEGT. In DNA form, the CDR3 reads TGTGCCAGCTCCCGGGGGATTGGCGGGGAGCTGTTTTTT. As protein: CASSRGIGGELFF.

In this sample, this clonotype turned up many times. The chain combines TRBV9 with TRBJ1-1, with a weak D call TRBD1 (5 bases). Germline V CDR1 and CDR2: SGDLS, YYNGEE. V was clipped by 1 base and J by 4 bases, with 11 bases between them. The CDR3 length is 14 residues. The CDR3 bases are TGTGCCAGCAGCGTACTGGGGGGGAGCACTGAAGCTTTCTTT. Its translation: CASSVLGGSTEAFF.

This clonotype came up many times. The chain carries TRBV5-1 and TRBJ2-7; 15 positions match TRBD2. The germline gives CDR1 SGHRS, CDR2 YFSETQ. The CDR3 has 14 residues. V was clipped by 4 bases and J by 6 bases; unmatched bases: 2. CDR3 residues: CASSAGLAGGEQYF. The CDR3 nucleotides are TGCGCCAGCAGCGCGGGACTAGCGGGAGGCGAGCAGTACTTC.

This clonotype came up once. This clone may be a read error of a much larger clone one base away. The chain links TRBV27 to TRBJ2-1; the D gene could be TRBD1 or TRBD2 (5 bases each). Trimming removed 7 bases from V and 9 bases from J, with 25 bases in between. The germline V gene has CDR1 MNHEY and CDR2 SMNVEV (reference sequence). The CDR3 contains 16 residues. CDR3 nucleotide sequence: TGTGCCAGCATTAAGAAAGCCGGGACCCCCGCCCCTGAGCAGTTCTTC. This translates into CASIKKAGTPAPEQFF.